Sequencing of this T cell receptor (beta chain) was carried out in a study of T cells in Graves' hyperthyroidism and ophthalmopathy (dated by TCRdb to between 2017 and 2020). Study-level background: Peripheral blood samples were taken at the time of initial diagnosis, prior to any treatment. According to the paper, TCR Vbeta CDR3 sequencing was carried out on 135 peripheral blood samples, which came from under 50 ophthalmopathy, 75 or so hyperthyroidism and about 17 progressor patients. TCR V-J signatures able to tell the groups apart were searched for in a discovery cohort of 100 patients, of whom around 43 had Graves' ophthalmopathy and roughly 57 had stable Graves' hyperthyroidism. Prospective prediction of ophthalmopathy was tested in an independent validation cohort of 18 to 20 hyperthyroidism patients and 17 patients who later progressed to ophthalmopathy. For training and testing, the 100 or so patients in the discovery cohort were randomly divided in a 7:3 ratio. In addition, the study compared T-cell repertoires in thyroid tissue and in blood from five or six Graves' hyperthyroidism patients. After blood sampling, hyperthyroidism patients were treated with methimazole at a starting dose of 30 mg daily, and ophthalmopathy patients were treated with high-dose intravenous methylprednisolone.

Remarks on this clonotype: The antigen it binds to is not known. One base away there is no much larger clone; base qualities are not given.

Moderately to severely active disease, a Clinical Activity Score of at least 3, a NOSPECS grade of at least 4, and a duration under 3 months were present in ophthalmopathy patients. Patients with uncontrolled infections, other autoimmune diseases, pregnancy or lactation were excluded. Clinical symptoms, serum thyroxine and TRAb, thyroid ultrasound, and orbital computed tomography formed the basis for the diagnoses. Ficoll-Paque density gradient centrifugation was used to isolate PBMCs from around 10 ml of fresh peripheral blood. Trizol reagent was used to extract total RNA, and RNA quality was then checked on an Agilent 2100 Bioanalyzer. Trimming removed 4 bases from V and 7 bases from J, leaving 14 bases between the germline ends. CDR1 and CDR2, per the germline V gene, are SGHRS and YFSETQ. Measured from the cysteine to the phenylalanine, the CDR3 is 14 residues long. Just CDR3 DNA is preserved here, 42 bases in frame from base 1.

The TCR beta CDR3 regions were amplified from the RNA transcripts. The TCR CDR3 was subjected to a first round of RT-PCR using the HTBI primer set and the Qiagen OneStep RT-PCR kit. Libraries were constructed in a second round of multiplex PCR, after which size selection and purification were carried out. Sequencing of the libraries was done on an Illumina HiSeq2000 using paired-end 100 bp reads. The authors' pipeline ran thus. SOAPnuke was used to process the raw data, throwing out any read that contained adapters or uncalled bases, had a mean Phred below 15, or lacked an exact constant-primer or identifier match. COPE v1.2.5 was used to merge the high-quality paired reads, and each unique nucleotide sequence was defined as a clonotype. MiTCR v1.1 was used to align clonotypes to the IMGT TRBV, TRBD and TRBJ reference segments. Only V-J combinations with frequency above 0.0001, covering roughly 99% of repertoires, were analysed. The TCS score was defined as the ratio of F50 (clonal expansion) to E x V (chaos), calculated using BLOSUM62-based TCRdist between CDR3 peptides within each V-J. Welch's t-statistics and random forest reduced some 510 V-J features to some 14, which were used in a naive Bayes classifier (R e1071). TCRdb reprocessing: public reads trimmed at Q25 with fastp, clones called with MiXCR, in-frame beta chains kept. Every CDR3 protein is listed once, alongside the most common genes and DNA of its rows. Here the V and J calls rest on TCRdb's processing, not on the authors' analysis. The table for this sample lists around 600,000 distinct CDR3 sequences; about 14% of them were counted only once. The top ten clones comprise roughly 6.9% of the sample.

Broad study findings and their caveats: In validation, the model predicted progression to ophthalmopathy with roughly 70% sensitivity and roughly 75% specificity, a median of 6.5 months before onset. Most expanded thyroid clonotypes (frequency above 0.001) were also detected in blood, suggesting blood repertoires may reflect thyroid immune responses. Ophthalmopathy was separated from stable hyperthyroidism by a 13 V-J signature model, with around 90% sensitivity and around 81% specificity obtained in cross-validation and 80%/75% obtained in testing. No statistical method was used to fix the sample size in advance, and group allocation was not hidden from the investigators.

Recombination linked TRBV5-1 to TRBJ2-2; TRBD2 is possibly the D segment (5 matching bases). The source is a young woman with Graves' ophthalmopathy. The sample consisted of blood. The CDR3 reads CASSEEERIGELFF. At the DNA level, the sequence is TGCGCCAGCAGCGAGGAGGAGCGAATCGGGGAGCTGTTTTTT.